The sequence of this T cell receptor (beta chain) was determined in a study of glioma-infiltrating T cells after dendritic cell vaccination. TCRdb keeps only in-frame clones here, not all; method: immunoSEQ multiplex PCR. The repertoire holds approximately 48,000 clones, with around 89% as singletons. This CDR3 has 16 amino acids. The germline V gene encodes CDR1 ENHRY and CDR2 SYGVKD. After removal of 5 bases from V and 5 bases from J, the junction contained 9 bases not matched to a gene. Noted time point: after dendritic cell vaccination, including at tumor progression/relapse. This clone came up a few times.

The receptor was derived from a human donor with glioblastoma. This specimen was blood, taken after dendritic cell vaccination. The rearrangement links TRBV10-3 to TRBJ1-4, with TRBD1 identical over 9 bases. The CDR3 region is CAISSTGGQENEKLFF. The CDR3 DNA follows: TGTGCCATCAGTTCGACAGGGGGACAAGAGAATGAAAAACTGTTTTTT.